A selection of T cell receptor beta chains follows, all from one sample in a study of cytomegalovirus exposure and HLA in healthy donors. Sequencing was performed with immunoSEQ multiplex PCR; in TCRdb, only in-frame clones are kept and a portion is missing. The sample shows some 170,000 clones, over 70% of them seen only once. Sequencing was carried out using PBMCs. The receptors were sampled from a man aged 25-40 years in good health and CMV-seronegative. Each CDR3 is given with its conserved first and last residue. D genes are given only for firm matches. The size of a clone is reported for some rows only, either as once, few or many, or as a class for expanded clones.

TGTGCCAGCTCACCCAACAGGGGGCAAAACGGCTACACCTTC | CASSPNRGQNGYTF | TRBD1 | TRBJ1-2 | TRBV6-5 | NA
TGCGCCAGCAGTGACGGACTAGCGGGAGCTTACAATGAGCAGTTCTTC | CASSDGLAGAYNEQFF | TRBD2 | TRBJ2-1 | TRBV10-1 | NA
TGTGCCAGCAGTTTCACTGACAGTCCAACTAATGAAAAACTGTTTTTT | CASSFTDSPTNEKLFF | NA | TRBJ1-4 | TRBV28 | NA
TGCAGCGCCACGGAGGGGATAAGGGCGGGGGCCAACGTCCTGACTTTC | CSATEGIRAGANVLTF | NA | TRBJ2-6 | TRBV29-1 | NA
TGTGCCAGCAGTTTTTTACCCTCACTCACAGATACGCAGTATTTT | CASSFLPSLTDTQYF | NA | TRBJ2-3 | TRBV27 | NA
TGTGCCAGCAGCTTAGACGGGGGGGGCCTCGCCTACGAGCAGTACTTC | CASSLDGGGLAYEQYF | TRBD2 | TRBJ2-7 | TRBV13 | NA
TGTGCCAGCAGCGTAGCCAGCGGTTCTACCGGGGAGCTGTTTTTT | CASSVASGSTGELFF | NA | TRBJ2-2 | TRBV9 | NA
TGTGCCAGCAGTCCCTCCCTCGTAGCGGCCTACGAGCAGTACTTC | CASSPSLVAAYEQYF | NA | TRBJ2-7 | TRBV6-5 | NA
TGCAGCGTTGTTCTAGCGGATGGCTACACCTTC | CSVVLADGYTF | NA | TRBJ1-2 | TRBV29-1 | many
TGTGCCATCACGGTGACAGGGCGCACAGATACGCAGTATTTT | CAITVTGRTDTQYF | TRBD1 | TRBJ2-3 | TRBV10-3 | NA
TGCGCCAGCAGTGGGAACAGGGCCCGGAACACTGAAGCTTTCTTT | CASSGNRARNTEAFF | NA | TRBJ1-1 | TRBV10-1 | few
TGTGCCAGCAGTTACGTTTGGGCCTCCTCCTACGAGCAGTACTTC | CASSYVWASSYEQYF | NA | TRBJ2-7 | TRBV27 | NA
TGCGCCAGCAGCGATGGGGACAGGGCCCGAGGAGGCTACACCTTC | CASSDGDRARGGYTF | TRBD1 | TRBJ1-2 | TRBV5-1 | NA
TGCGCCAGCAGCACCGGCGGAGGATTGGGCACTGAAGCTTTCTTT | CASSTGGGLGTEAFF | NA | TRBJ1-1 | TRBV5-1 | NA
TGTGCCAGCAGCCCTAGGGACAGGGCCCACGAGCAGTACTTC | CASSPRDRAHEQYF | TRBD1 | TRBJ2-7 | TRBV11-1 | few
TGTGCCAGCAGCCTGGGACCCAGGGGGTCAACTGAAGCTTTCTTT | CASSLGPRGSTEAFF | TRBD1 | TRBJ1-1 | TRBV13 | NA
TGCGCCAGCAGCTTGGAAGGGCTAGCCTCCTACGAGCAGTACTTC | CASSLEGLASYEQYF | NA | TRBJ2-7 | TRBV5-1 | NA
TGTGCCAGCAGCTTAGCCCCCTCGTTGAGGGGGAGCTACGAGCAGTACTTC | CASSLAPSLRGSYEQYF | NA | TRBJ2-7 | TRBV7-6 | NA
TGTGCCAGCAGCCCGACGGGACTCAAGAACACTGAAGCTTTCTTT | CASSPTGLKNTEAFF | NA | TRBJ1-1 | TRBV9 | NA
TGTGCCAGCAGCTTGGGGCCCTCCTATGGCTACACCTTC | CASSLGPSYGYTF | NA | TRBJ1-2 | TRBV5-6 | NA
TGTGCCAGCAGTTTTATTGCCGGGGAGCTGTTTTTT | CASSFIAGELFF | NA | TRBJ2-2 | TRBV27 | NA
TGTGCCACCCGGGACGGGGGAGAGACCCAGTACTTC | CATRDGGETQYF | NA | TRBJ2-5 | TRBV15 | NA
TGTGCCACCAGCAGAGATCACTACGAGCAGTACTTC | CATSRDHYEQYF | NA | TRBJ2-7 | TRBV15 | NA
TGTGCCAGTAGTTGGACAGGGGGCCCAAGCTCTGGAAACACCATATATTTT | CASSWTGGPSSGNTIYF | TRBD1 | TRBJ1-3 | TRBV19 | NA
TGTGCCAGCAGTCACCGGGACTCCCTCATTGGCTACACCTTC | CASSHRDSLIGYTF | NA | TRBJ1-2 | TRBV28 | NA
TGTGCCAGCAGCGTAGGCGAAGGGGGTCGCTTCGACGAGCAGTACTTC | CASSVGEGGRFDEQYF | NA | TRBJ2-7 | TRBV9 | NA
TGCGCCAGCAGCCCTCCTAGGGGGACTAATGGCTACACCTTC | CASSPPRGTNGYTF | NA | TRBJ1-2 | TRBV5-1 | NA
TGTGCCAGCAGTTACTCAAGTTTGGGGGGGGGCAATGAGCAGTTCTTC | CASSYSSLGGGNEQFF | TRBD2 | TRBJ2-1 | TRBV6-5 | NA
TGCGCCAGCAGCCGGGCCGGAGGGACCCAGTACTTC | CASSRAGGTQYF | NA | TRBJ2-5 | TRBV5-1 | NA
TGCGCCAGCAGCCAAGAGGGTCCAGGACAGGGTTATGTAGGAAACACCATATATTTT | CASSQEGPGQGYVGNTIYF | TRBD1 | TRBJ1-3 | TRBV4-3 | NA
TGTGCCAGCAGTTATTACGGGGATGGGACTGAAGCTTTCTTT | CASSYYGDGTEAFF | NA | TRBJ1-1 | TRBV28 | NA
TGTGCCACCAGCAGGGAGCTCGCGGAGAACTATGGCTACACCTTC | CATSRELAENYGYTF | NA | TRBJ1-2 | TRBV15 | NA
TGTGCCAGCAGTGACCATCCTAGCAATCAGCCCCAGCATTTT | CASSDHPSNQPQHF | NA | TRBJ1-5 | TRBV6-4 | NA
TGTGCCAGCAGCTTAGTGGGGCCCTCCTACGAGCAGTACTTC | CASSLVGPSYEQYF | NA | TRBJ2-7 | TRBV7-8 | NA
TGTAGCGTTAAGGGCGGTAAAAGGAGGGATCCTCAGCCCCAGCATTTT | CSVKGGKRRDPQPQHF | NA | TRBJ1-5 | TRBV29-1 | NA
TGCGCCAGCAGCCGATCGGACATCTCTAGCACAGATACGCAGTATTTT | CASSRSDISSTDTQYF | NA | TRBJ2-3 | TRBV4-3 | NA
TGTGCCAGCAGTTGGAGAGCGACCGGGGAGCTGTTTTTT | CASSWRATGELFF | NA | TRBJ2-2 | TRBV6-5 | NA
TGTGCCTGGAGTGTACGAGGACAGGCAAGCTATCAGCCCCAGCATTTT | CAWSVRGQASYQPQHF | TRBD1 | TRBJ1-5 | TRBV30 | NA
TGTGCCAGCAGTTCCCGGTCCTCCTACGAGCAGTACTTC | CASSSRSSYEQYF | NA | TRBJ2-7 | TRBV28 | NA
TGTGCCAGCAGCACTCCCGGGACAGGGCAAGAGACCCAGTACTTC | CASSTPGTGQETQYF | TRBD1 | TRBJ2-5 | TRBV5-6 | NA
TGTGCCAGCAGTTCTAACAGGGTTTACGGCTACACCTTC | CASSSNRVYGYTF | NA | TRBJ1-2 | TRBV6-5 | NA
TGTGCCAGCAGTTACTCTGGCCCCCCATATGGCTACACCTTC | CASSYSGPPYGYTF | NA | TRBJ1-2 | TRBV6-5 | once
TGTGCCAGCTCGGGAGTCGACTACGAGCAGTACTTC | CASSGVDYEQYF | NA | TRBJ2-7 | TRBV27 | NA
TGTGCCAGTAGTATCCGTGGACAGGCCCTTAGCTCCTACGAGCAGTACTTC | CASSIRGQALSSYEQYF | TRBD1 | TRBJ2-7 | TRBV19 | NA
TGCAGCGTTGGTGGGGACAGGGGCAGTAACTATGGCTACACCTTC | CSVGGDRGSNYGYTF | TRBD1 | TRBJ1-2 | TRBV29-1 | NA
TGTGCCTGGAGAAGAGCGGGAGCCACAGATACGCAGTATTTT | CAWRRAGATDTQYF | TRBD2 | TRBJ2-3 | TRBV30 | NA
TGTGCCAGTAGTATAGGACAGGGAATAGGAGGCAATCAGCCCCAGCATTTT | CASSIGQGIGGNQPQHF | TRBD1 | TRBJ1-5 | TRBV19 | NA
TGTGCCTGGCGGTCCAGCGGGAGTAGTCGGGAGACCCAGTACTTC | CAWRSSGSSRETQYF | TRBD2 | TRBJ2-5 | TRBV30 | NA
TGTGCCAGCGGCATCTCCGGGACTAGCGGTAATGAGCAGTTCTTC | CASGISGTSGNEQFF | TRBD2 | TRBJ2-1 | TRBV6-1 | NA
TGTGCCAGCAGCGCCCCGGCGGGACGGGAGAACACCGGGGAGCTGTTTTTT | CASSAPAGRENTGELFF | NA | TRBJ2-2 | TRBV9 | NA
TGTGCCAGCAGCCCTAGGAGGGTAGCGGGAGTTAGCACCGGGGAGCTGTTTTTT | CASSPRRVAGVSTGELFF | TRBD2 | TRBJ2-2 | TRBV7-8 | once
TGTGCCAGCAGGGAGGATACGCCCTATAATTCACCCCTCCACTTT | CASREDTPYNSPLHF | NA | TRBJ1-6 | TRBV7-6 | NA
TGTGCCAGCAGCGTCTGGACAGGGGGCCTCTACGAGCAGTACTTC | CASSVWTGGLYEQYF | TRBD1 | TRBJ2-7 | TRBV9 | NA
TGTGCCAGCAGCGGCCGACGGGACAGCGTCAATCAGCCCCAGCATTTT | CASSGRRDSVNQPQHF | TRBD1 | TRBJ1-5 | TRBV25-1 | NA